This TCR beta chain was sequenced in a study of shared clonotypes between healthy human individuals. Comments on this clone: Its specificity is not known.

CDR3 length: 15 amino acids. V lost 0 bases, J lost 1 base, and 2 bases stayed unmatched. Germline CDR1 reads SGHAT; CDR2 reads FQNNGV. Here immunoSEQ multiplex PCR was the method, and the copy in TCRdb shows in-frame clones only, minus some. The data contain approximately 940,000 clones, approximately 76% of them singletons. Healthy adults negative for HIV, lacking recent acute infections or vaccinations, served as donors. All the donors were Caucasian adults who lived in Nashville, Tennessee. From CD4+ cells came CD45RA+ naive and CD45RA-negative memory subsets. Study-wide results and caveats: Sampling included only blood; tissue repertoires likely differ.

The V gene is TRBV11-2, the J gene TRBJ2-5; 7 bases line up with TRBD2. The source of this sequence is a man between 18 and 29 years old in good health. Sequenced: memory CD4+ T cells sorted from blood. Indicated subset: CD45RA-negative fraction. This chain's CDR3 is CASSLETSRQETQYF. The CDR3 DNA reads TGTGCCAGCAGCTTAGAGACTAGCCGCCAAGAGACCCAGTACTTC.